The 24 T cell receptor beta chains below were found in one sample sequenced in a study of cytomegalovirus exposure and HLA in healthy donors (dated by TCRdb to 2015 to 2018). Library creation used the immunoSEQ multiplex PCR assay. For the multiplex PCR, a mixture combining 60 forward primers for TCR Vbeta segments and 13 reverse primers for TCR Jbeta segments was used. The table comes from immuneACCESS by way of TCRdb, which keeps in-frame sequences with V and J called. Part of the clones is missing from these tables; in studies checked, under half for an unresolved V gene and the rest for unknown reasons. In this sample the table shows under 200,000 clones, around 80% of which occur a single time. The top ten clones comprise around 6% of the sample. Sequencing was done on a sample of PBMCs. These receptors were taken from a middle-aged man in good health and CMV-seropositive.

This clone was detected a few times. J is TRBJ1-1 and V is TRBV28, with D perhaps matching TRBD1 (5 bases). The germline CDR1 and CDR2 sequences are MDHEN and SYDVKM. The CDR3 extends over 15 amino acids. V lost 5 bases to trimming and J lost 5 bases, with 18 bases between them. The CDR3 region has the DNA TGTGCCAGCAGTCCGTACCTGGGGCTGGCGACTGAAGCTTTCTTT. Encoded protein: CASSPYLGLATEAFF.

The V and J genes are TRBV7-9 and TRBJ2-1; TRBD2 matches at 7 bases. The germline CDR1 and CDR2 sequences are SEHNR and FQNEAQ (reference sequence). There are 17 residues in the CDR3. V dropped 3 bases and J dropped 0; count of bases not matched to a gene: 8. The CDR3 region has the DNA TGTGCCAGCAGCTTCGGTCTAGCGGACGGCTCCTACAATGAGCAGTTCTTC. It codes for CASSFGLADGSYNEQFF.

The V and J genes are TRBV18 and TRBJ2-7, with 8 bases fitting TRBD2. V lost 2 bases and J lost 10; bases outside the gene matches: 7. The CDR3 has 13 amino acids. Per the germline V gene, CDR1 is KGHSH and CDR2 is LQKENI. The CDR3 sequence is CASSPGLAEDQYV. The CDR3 coding sequence is TGTGCCAGCTCACCAGGACTAGCCGAGGATCAGTACGTC.

V is TRBV5-1 and J is TRBJ2-5; a possible D gene is TRBD2 (6 bases). The CDR3 is 15 amino acids. In germline, CDR1 is SGHRS, CDR2 YFSETQ. V lost 0 bases and J 1 base, leaving 10 bases between the germline ends. The CDR3 region is CASSLGREFQETQYF. In DNA form, the CDR3 reads TGCGCCAGCAGCTTGGGGAGGGAGTTCCAAGAGACCCAGTACTTC.

This clone was seen only once. This chain connects TRBV19 to TRBJ1-4; the match to TRBD1 covers 7 bases. The germline CDR1 and CDR2 sequences are LNHDA and SQIVND (reference sequence). The length of the CDR3 is 15 residues. Trimming cost V 3 bases and J 2 bases; bases outside gene matches: 3. The CDR3 region is CASSIDRVTNEKLFF. CDR3 sequence (DNA): TGTGCCAGTAGTATCGACAGGGTGACTAATGAAAAACTGTTTTTT.

In its sample, this clone was seen once. The chain carries TRBV30 and TRBJ1-2, with D hard to call. Per the germline V gene, CDR1 is GTSNPN and CDR2 is SVGIG (reference sequence). Trimming left V 2 bases short and J 0 bases short, with 7 bases between. The CDR3 is 13 amino acids. In DNA form, the CDR3 reads TGTGCCTGGAGTAGTCAGGCTAACTATGGCTACACCTTC. Translated: CAWSSQANYGYTF.

V gene TRBV11-3 combines with J gene TRBJ2-2; 10 nucleotides match TRBD1. Germline CDR1 is SGHNT and CDR2 is YENEEA. With V trimmed by 3 bases and J by 6 bases, 1 base remained unmatched. The CDR3 is 14 amino acids. DNA of the CDR3: TGTGCCAGCAGCTTGGACAGGGGGGCCGGGGAGCTGTTTTTT. This gives the protein CASSLDRGAGELFF.

The chain employs TRBV5-1 and TRBJ2-6; D not certain. The CDR3 is 15 amino acids. The V gene's germline CDR1 is SGHRS and CDR2 YFSETQ. Trimming took off 0 bases at V and 1 base at J, with 5 bases between the two ends. CDR3 coding DNA: TGCGCCAGCAGCTTGGGGGCATCTGGGGCCAACGTCCTGACTTTC. This translates into CASSLGASGANVLTF.

V is TRBV29-1 and J is TRBJ2-3; 9 bases line up with TRBD2. Per germline, CDR1 SQVTM and CDR2 ANQGSEA. The V and J ends lost 3 bases and 6 bases, in that order; junction bases with no gene match: 10. The CDR3 is made up of 15 amino acids. The CDR3 DNA sequence: TGCAGCGTTGACCCCAGGACTAGCGCTAGTGATACGCAGTATTTT. Residues: CSVDPRTSASDTQYF.

The chain carries TRBV11-3 and TRBJ2-2; possibly TRBD1 for D (5 bases). Trimming took off 1 base at V and 0 bases at J, with 9 bases between the two ends. Looked up from germline, CDR1 is SGHNT and CDR2 is YENEEA. The CDR3 length is 16 residues. The CDR3 here is CASSLGQFANTGELFF. In DNA form, the CDR3 reads TGTGCCAGCAGCTTAGGACAGTTCGCGAACACCGGGGAGCTGTTTTTT.

The rearrangement joins TRBV23-1 to TRBJ2-7; 10 positions match TRBD1. TRBV23-1 is labeled an ORF, and its function is uncertain. This CDR3 is 14 amino acids long. V gave up 1 base and J gave up 4 bases; unmatched junction bases: 1. The CDR3 coding sequence is TGCGCCAGCAGTCAATTGGACAGGGGGTACGAGCAGTACGTC. This codes for CASSQLDRGYEQYV.

J is TRBJ1-6 and V is TRBV19; 7 bases agree with TRBD1. In germline, CDR1 is LNHDA, CDR2 SQIVND (reference sequence). The CDR3 has 14 amino acids. The V segment lost 4 bases and the J segment 10 bases; nucleotides outside the gene matches: 7. CDR3 sequence: CASSTLTGTSPLHF. CDR3 sequence (DNA): TGTGCCAGTAGTACGTTGACAGGGACCTCACCCCTCCACTTT. The full variable domain, in which reference TRBV19 and TRBJ1-6 provide the parts outside the CDR3, is DGGITQSPKYLFRKEGQNVTLSCEQNLNHDAMYWYRQDPGQGLRLIYYSQIVNDFQKGDIAEGYSVSREKKESFPLTVTSAQKNPTAFYLCASSTLTGTSPLHFGNGTRLTVT.

This chain connects TRBV5-8 to TRBJ2-1; 8 bases are a match to TRBD1. Trimming removed 4 bases from V and 6 bases from J; junction bases left unmatched: 6. The germline gives CDR1 SGHTS, CDR2 YDEGEE. There are 14 residues in the CDR3. This CDR3 reads CASSLYRGSNEQFF. The CDR3 region has the DNA TGTGCCAGCAGCCTTTACAGGGGGAGCAATGAGCAGTTCTTC.

This chain connects TRBV19 to TRBJ2-5; the match to TRBD1 covers 9 bases. This CDR3 has 15 amino acids. V was clipped by 1 base and J by 5 bases; unmatched bases: 5. Germline assignment: CDR1 LNHDA and CDR2 SQIVND (reference sequence). The CDR3 DNA is TGTGCCAGTAGTATAGCAACAGGGGGCCGGGAGACCCAGTACTTC. Translated, it gives CASSIATGGRETQYF.

In regard to this clone: The junction differs from germline at one of its ends, possibly a read error. The sample carries other DNA sequences with the same CDR3. This chain uses TRBV28 with TRBJ1-2; maybe TRBD1 (6 bases). The germline gives CDR1 MDHEN, CDR2 SYDVKM. There are 14 residues in the CDR3. The CDR3 sequence is CATYSGGAHYGYTF. CDR3 in DNA: TGCGCCACATACTCTGGGGGGGCGCACTATGGCTACACCTTC.

CDR3 loop: CASSGGQGREKLFF. The DNA of the CDR3 is TGTGCCAGCAGTGGGGGACAGGGCCGGGAAAAACTGTTTTTT. This sequence joins TRBV25-1 and TRBJ1-4; 9 bases line up with TRBD1. This CDR3 contains 14 residues. V shed 4 bases and J 8 bases; nucleotides not matched to a gene: 5. The germline V gene encodes CDR1 MGHDK and CDR2 SYGVNS. Variable domain in full (rest from reference TRBV25-1 and TRBJ1-4): EADIYQTPRYLVIGTGKKITLECSQTMGHDKMYWYQQDPGMELHLIHYSYGVNSTEKGDLSSESTVSRIRTEHFPLTLESARPSHTSQYLCASSGGQGREKLFFGSGTQLSVL.

The V call is TRBV7-7, the J call TRBJ2-2; 7 bases map to TRBD2. The CDR3 has 13 amino acids. V gave up 10 bases and J gave up 5 bases; unmatched junction bases: 7. Germline CDR1 is SSHAT and CDR2 is FNYEAQ (reference sequence). The CDR3 is CAINMGGTGELFF. The CDR3 nucleotides are TGTGCCATCAACATGGGGGGGACCGGGGAGCTGTTTTTT.

The rearrangement joins TRBV6-5 to TRBJ1-2; D not resolved. CDR1 is MNHEY and CDR2 is SVGAGI in the germline V gene. The CDR3 is made up of 14 amino acids. V was trimmed by 0 bases and J by 6 bases, leaving 11 bases between them. In DNA form, the CDR3 reads TGTGCCAGCAGTTACTCGGCCCCACCGAATGGCTACACCTTC. It codes for CASSYSAPPNGYTF.

V and J are TRBV11-2 and TRBJ2-3; a weak D match, TRBD2 (6 bases). Germline V lookup: CDR1 SGHAT, CDR2 FQNNGV. V dropped 5 bases and J dropped 4 bases, with 13 bases sitting between them. The CDR3 contains 14 residues. The CDR3 reads CASSLGTYPDTQYF. CDR3 sequence (DNA): TGTGCCAGCAGCCTCGGGACTTACCCAGATACGCAGTATTTT.

J is TRBJ1-1 and V is TRBV5-6, with D uncertain. V shed 9 bases and J shed 1 base, with 10 bases lying between them. The CDR3 consists of 12 residues. Germline-derived CDR1 and CDR2 are SGHDT and YYEEEE. Here the CDR3 DNA reads TGTGCCACCACCGCAGGGAACACTGAAGCTTTCTTT. It translates to CATTAGNTEAFF.

As regards this clone: The sample carries other DNA sequences with the same CDR3. The V call is TRBV5-1, the J call TRBJ2-1; possibly TRBD2 for D (6 bases). V was cut by 4 bases and J by 8 bases, with 19 bases left in between. Germline CDR1 reads SGHRS; CDR2 reads YFSETQ. This CDR3 has 15 residues. The CDR3 loop is CASSPEYGGRDEQFF. In DNA form, the CDR3 reads TGCGCCAGCAGCCCCGAGTATGGAGGGCGGGATGAGCAGTTCTTC.

The J gene is TRBJ2-3, the V gene TRBV5-6; 8 nucleotides align to TRBD2. Germline V lookup: CDR1 SGHDT, CDR2 YYEEEE. The CDR3 extends over 15 amino acids. V shed 4 bases and J 3 bases; nucleotides not matched to a gene: 7. The CDR3 protein is CASSPRLATTDTQYF. The CDR3 DNA sequence: TGTGCCAGCAGCCCCAGACTAGCGACAACAGATACGCAGTATTTT.

The chain has TRBV19 and TRBJ1-5; tentative D call: TRBD1 (5 bases). V was pared by 4 bases and J by 0 bases, with 10 bases between. The CDR3 runs 15 residues. From germline, CDR1 is LNHDA and CDR2 SQIVND (reference sequence). CDR3 DNA: TGTGCCAGTAGTACAACAGGATATAGCAATCAGCCCCAGCATTTT. Its translation is CASSTTGYSNQPQHF. The variable domain in full, completed from reference TRBV19 and TRBJ1-5, reads DGGITQSPKYLFRKEGQNVTLSCEQNLNHDAMYWYRQDPGQGLRLIYYSQIVNDFQKGDIAEGYSVSREKKESFPLTVTSAQKNPTAFYLCASSTTGYSNQPQHFGDGTRLSIL.

V gene TRBV6-5 combines with J gene TRBJ1-1; D perhaps matches TRBD1 (6 bases). The V gene lost 1 base and the J gene lost 5 bases, with 14 bases spanning the gap. This CDR3 is built from 15 residues. Germline CDR1 reads MNHEY; CDR2 reads SVGAGI. The CDR3 nucleotides are TGTGCCAGCAGTTACTTCGGGGGGCGAAGTACTGAAGCTTTCTTT. This codes for CASSYFGGRSTEAFF.